Each of the 24 T cell receptor beta chains below was sequenced from the same sample in a study of T cell repertoires in cytomegalovirus infection. TCRdb re-derived calls from the reads in MiXCR, one entry per CDR3 protein. Seen here are roughly 500,000 distinct CDR3 sequences, around 30% observed once, and the top ten hold roughly a sixth. These receptors are not linked to any known antigen. The starting material was cultured PBMCs, obtained from culture after CMV antigen stimulation. The source of these receptors is a human donor in good health (CMV status not recorded). Some clones in this sample may be carry-over from other donors' samples.

This clonotype was detected ten times or more. V usage is TRBV7-2 and J usage is TRBJ2-1, with 13 positions matching TRBD2. This CDR3 is built from 16 residues. Germline loops: CDR1 SGHTA, CDR2 FQGNSA. V shed 5 bases, J shed 3 bases, and the junction held 4 bases outside the gene matches. CDR3 in amino acids: CASSKLAGGIYNEQFF. The DNA for the CDR3 is TGTGCCAGCAGCAAACTAGCGGGAGGGATCTACAATGAGCAGTTCTTC.

This clonotype was recorded a few times. V is TRBV7-8 and J is TRBJ2-7; 9 bases align to TRBD1. The germline V gene encodes CDR1 SGHVS and CDR2 FQNEAQ. This CDR3 has 15 residues. After removal of 5 bases from V and 1 base from J, the junction contained 6 bases not matched to a gene. In DNA form, the CDR3 reads TGTGCCAGCAGCACCGGGACAGGGAAGTCCTACGAGCAGTACTTC. Translated, it gives CASSTGTGKSYEQYF.

This clonotype occurred once. The chain employs TRBV7-2 and TRBJ2-3; D might be TRBD2 (5 bases). CDR1 and CDR2 (germline): SGHTA, FQGNSA. This CDR3 has 13 amino acids. Trimming took off 9 bases at V and 4 bases at J, with 14 bases between the two ends. CDR3 nucleotides: TGTGCCAGTAACTGGGAGATAGCAGATACGCAGTATTTT. Translated: CASNWEIADTQYF.

The rearrangement uses TRBV24-1 and TRBJ2-1, with TRBD2 matching over 12 bases. CDR1 is KGHDR, CDR2 SFDVKD, per germline. This CDR3 contains 16 residues. V dropped 2 bases and J dropped 9; count of bases not matched to a gene: 7. The CDR3 sequence is CATSDSTSGGFREQFF. In DNA form, the CDR3 reads TGTGCCACCAGTGATTCGACTAGCGGGGGCTTTCGTGAGCAGTTCTTC.

V usage is TRBV7-2 and J usage is TRBJ2-7; the match to TRBD1 covers 10 bases. With 4 bases clipped from V and 0 bases from J, the junction kept 3 bases outside the gene matches. Germline V gene sequence: CDR1 SGHTA, CDR2 FQGNSA. The CDR3 is 15 amino acids. CDR3 sequence (DNA): TGTGCCAGCAGCTCGAGGACAGGGGGCTCCTACGAGCAGTACTTC. Its protein is CASSSRTGGSYEQYF.

This clonotype occurred a few times. This chain links TRBV7-8 with TRBJ2-3; 7 nucleotides align to TRBD1. The CDR3 loop spans 14 amino acids. From germline, CDR1 is SGHVS and CDR2 FQNEAQ. Trimming at V came to 4 bases and at J to 4 bases, leaving 5 bases not matched to a gene. The CDR3 reads CASSSGQSSDTQYF. CDR3 DNA: TGTGCCAGCAGCTCGGGACAGAGCTCAGATACGCAGTATTTT.

The V and J genes are TRBV30 and TRBJ1-3, with no clear D. CDR3 size: 13 residues. The germline V gene has CDR1 GTSNPN and CDR2 SVGIG (reference sequence). V lost 4 bases to trimming and J lost 4 bases, with 11 bases between them. This CDR3 reads CAWKRGPGNTIYF. In DNA, the CDR3 is TGTGCCTGGAAGAGAGGCCCGGGAAACACCATATATTTT.

The chain employs TRBV7-2 and TRBJ2-2; 7 positions agree with TRBD1. V was clipped by 5 bases and J by 8 bases; unmatched bases: 11. The germline V gene has CDR1 SGHTA and CDR2 FQGNSA. CDR3 length: 15 residues. DNA for the CDR3: TGTGCCAGCAGCCTCCGGGACAGATATGAAGGGGAGCTGTTTTTT. Amino acid sequence: CASSLRDRYEGELFF.

The chain uses TRBV4-2 and TRBJ2-1; the D is unclear. The CDR3 extends over 15 amino acids. The ends were cut back, 0 bases at V and 9 bases at J, with 15 bases in the middle. Germline assignment: CDR1 LGHNA and CDR2 YNFKEQ. DNA of the CDR3: TGTGCCAGCAGCCAAGATATGAATCCGCTTGGTGAGCAGTTCTTC. Translation: CASSQDMNPLGEQFF.

V gene TRBV2 combines with J gene TRBJ2-1; TRBD2 matches at 7 bases. The V and J ends lost 3 bases and 7 bases, in that order; junction bases with no gene match: 9. Germline V gene lookup returns CDR1 SNHLY and CDR2 FYNNEI. This CDR3 contains 15 residues. The CDR3 sequence: CASSERGGSMNEQFF. The CDR3 DNA follows: TGTGCCAGCAGTGAGCGTGGCGGGAGTATGAATGAGCAGTTCTTC.

The chain uses TRBV7-2 and TRBJ1-4; weak D call: TRBD1 (5 bases). The CDR3 totals 12 residues. CDR1 SGHTA and CDR2 FQGNSA come from the germline V gene. Trimming removed 5 bases at V and 11 bases at J, with 12 bases between. CDR3 region: CASSRDGYKLFF. The CDR3 nucleotides are TGTGCCAGCAGCAGGGACGGATATAAACTGTTTTTT.

The V gene is TRBV5-1, the J gene TRBJ1-6, with 8 bases aligning to TRBD1. The CDR3 is 15 residues long. CDR1 and CDR2 from the germline V gene are SGHRS and YFSETQ. J lost 9 bases, V lost 0 bases, and 5 bases had no gene match. In DNA, the CDR3 is TGCGCCAGCAGCTTGGTAGGACAGGGTGGTTCACCCCTCCACTTT. It codes for CASSLVGQGGSPLHF.

J is TRBJ2-1 and V is TRBV20-1; 11 bases map to TRBD1. The CDR3 has 14 residues. Germline CDR1 DFQATT, CDR2 SNEGSKA (reference sequence). V was pared by 1 base and J by 8 bases, with 4 bases of the junction left unmatched. The CDR3 DNA reads as TGCAGTGCTAGAGGGACAGGGGGCATCTATGAGCAGTTCTTC. The encoded protein is CSARGTGGIYEQFF.

The J gene is TRBJ1-2, the V gene TRBV20-1, with TRBD1 as a possible D gene (5 bases). The CDR3 contains 13 residues. V was shortened by 2 bases and J by 7 bases, with 14 bases between the two germline ends. Germline V gives CDR1 DFQATT, CDR2 SNEGSKA (reference sequence). The CDR3: CSARRQGAGGYTF. DNA for the CDR3: TGCAGTGCTAGACGGCAGGGCGCAGGTGGCTACACCTTC.

This chain joins TRBV7-2 and TRBJ2-6; tentative D call: TRBD2 (5 bases). The germline V gene has CDR1 SGHTA and CDR2 FQGNSA. The germline V and J ends were trimmed by 6 bases and 0 bases, with 15 bases remaining between them. CDR3 length equals 17 residues. For the CDR3, the DNA is TGTGCCAGCAGTAAAAGAGGGAGCTACTCTGGGGCCAACGTCCTGACTTTC. This translates into CASSKRGSYSGANVLTF.

A few counts support this clonotype. The gene calls are TRBV28 and TRBJ1-6; possible D gene TRBD1, 6 bases. Germline loops: CDR1 MDHEN, CDR2 SYDVKM. Trimming removed 6 bases at V and 0 bases at J, with 12 bases between. This CDR3 has 16 amino acids. The CDR3 spells CASRQQGSSYNSPLHF. The DNA for the CDR3 is TGTGCCAGCAGGCAACAGGGAAGCTCCTATAATTCACCCCTCCACTTT.

At least ten counts were recorded for this clonotype. The chain couples TRBV7-2 to TRBJ2-3; 7 bases align to TRBD2. Germline loops: CDR1 SGHTA, CDR2 FQGNSA. J gave up 3 bases and V 1 base, and 4 bases lay outside the gene matches. The CDR3 is 15 residues long. CDR3 sequence reads: CASSLGLADTDTQYF. The DNA for the CDR3 is TGTGCCAGCAGCTTAGGGCTAGCGGATACAGATACGCAGTATTTT.

The chain employs TRBV6-2 or TRBV6-3 and TRBJ2-5; TRBD1 aligns across 9 bases. V gave up 0 bases and J gave up 2 bases; unmatched junction bases: 4. Looked up from germline, CDR1 is MNHEY and CDR2 is SVGEGT. The CDR3 extends over 16 amino acids. The CDR3 nucleotides read TGTGCCAGCAGTTACTCCGGGACAGGGAATCAAGAGACCCAGTACTTC. Translating it yields CASSYSGTGNQETQYF.

V is TRBV12-3 or TRBV12-4 and J is TRBJ1-2; TRBD1 might be the D (5 bases). The length of the CDR3 is 13 residues. V lost 1 base and J lost 6, with 9 bases in between. The CDR3 sequence is CASSLGRVNGYTF. The CDR3 DNA reads as TGTGCCAGCAGTTTAGGCAGGGTGAATGGCTACACCTTC.

This clonotype came up a few times. This chain connects TRBV7-2 to TRBJ2-1; 13 bases agree with TRBD2. The germline gives CDR1 SGHTA, CDR2 FQGNSA. This CDR3 region has 15 residues. Trimming removed 3 bases from V and 5 bases from J; junction bases left unmatched: 1. The chain's CDR3 is CASSFGLAGDNEQFF. The CDR3 DNA sequence: TGTGCCAGCAGCTTCGGACTAGCGGGAGACAATGAGCAGTTCTTC.

The chain carries TRBV6-2 or TRBV6-3 and TRBJ1-3; TRBD1 might be the D (5 bases). The CDR3 has 14 amino acids. Trimming shortened V by 10 bases and J by 3 bases, and 16 bases separated the two germline ends. Germline lookup yields CDR1 MNHEY and CDR2 SVGEGT. CDR3 nucleotide sequence: TGTGCCAACAACGAAAGGGACCGTGGAAACACCATATATTTT. Its translation is CANNERDRGNTIYF.

This clonotype was found many times. This may come from a read error, since a much larger clone is one base off. The CDR3 loop is CASSLVRGEKLFF. The DNA for the CDR3 is TGTGCCAGCAGCTTAGTTAGGGGTGAAAAACTGTTTTTT. The chain uses TRBV7-2 and TRBJ1-4, with D possibly TRBD1 on 5 matching bases. Looked up from germline, CDR1 is SGHTA and CDR2 is FQGNSA. The V gene lost 1 base and the J gene lost 7 bases, with 7 bases spanning the gap. CDR3 length: 13 residues.

This clonotype was counted between two and nine times. The genes are TRBV19 and TRBJ2-1; 7 bases agree with TRBD1. Germline-derived CDR1 and CDR2 are LNHDA and SQIVND (reference sequence). This CDR3 contains 14 residues. The V gene end was trimmed by 6 bases and the J gene end by 8 bases; junction bases not matched to a gene: 10. The CDR3 DNA follows: TGTGCCAGTAGGCGACAGGGTGGTTATGATGAGCAGTTCTTC. Encoded protein: CASRRQGGYDEQFF.

This clonotype showed up just once. The rearrangement joins TRBV19 to TRBJ1-2; the D gene is possibly TRBD1 (5 bases). The length of the CDR3 is 13 residues. V was clipped by 1 base and J by 8 bases, with 11 bases between them. Germline assignment: CDR1 LNHDA and CDR2 SQIVND (reference sequence). The CDR3 DNA reads as TGTGCCAGTAGTATAGGAGGGACCGACGGCTACACCTTC. Protein sequence: CASSIGGTDGYTF.